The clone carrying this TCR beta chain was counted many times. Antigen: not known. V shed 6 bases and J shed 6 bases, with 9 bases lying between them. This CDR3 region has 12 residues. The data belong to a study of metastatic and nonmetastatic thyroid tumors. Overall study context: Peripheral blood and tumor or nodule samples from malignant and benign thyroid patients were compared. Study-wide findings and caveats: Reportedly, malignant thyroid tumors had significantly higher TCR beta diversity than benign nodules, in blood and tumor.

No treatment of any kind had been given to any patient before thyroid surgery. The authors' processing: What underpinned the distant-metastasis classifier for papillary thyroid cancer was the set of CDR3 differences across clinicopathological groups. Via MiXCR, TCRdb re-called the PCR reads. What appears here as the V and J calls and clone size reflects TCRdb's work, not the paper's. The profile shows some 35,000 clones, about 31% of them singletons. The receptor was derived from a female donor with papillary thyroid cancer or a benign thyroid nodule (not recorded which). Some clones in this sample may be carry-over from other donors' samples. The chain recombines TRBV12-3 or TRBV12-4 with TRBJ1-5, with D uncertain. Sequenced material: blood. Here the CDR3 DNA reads TGTGCCAGCAGCCGGTTAAGTCAGCCCCAGCATTTT. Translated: CASSRLSQPQHF.